This T cell receptor beta chain is drawn from a study of cytomegalovirus exposure and HLA in healthy donors. PCR used 60 Vbeta primers and 13 Jbeta primers. TCRdb's copy holds only in-frame clones and misses some; the assay was immunoSEQ multiplex PCR. The sample has approximately 150,000 clones; around 76% are singletons. The germline CDR1 and CDR2 sequences are SGDLS and YYNGEE. The V and J ends lost 3 bases and 4 bases, in that order; junction bases with no gene match: 4. The CDR3 spans 16 residues. At the time of sampling, donors were nominally healthy, though unrecorded immune exposures were likely.

Input material: PBMCs. The TCR originated in a man in his fifties or sixties in good health and CMV-seronegative. This rearrangement joins TRBV9 to TRBJ2-2; TRBD2 aligns across 12 bases. For the CDR3, the DNA is TGTGCCAGCAGCGGTCGACTAGCGGGGGCCACCGGGGAGCTGTTTTTT. Residues: CASSGRLAGATGELFF.